A single sample gave rise to the 24 T cell receptor beta chains below, sequenced in a study of CD8 T cells in ankylosing spondylitis. From the 5' RACE reads, TCRdb called clonotypes with MiXCR, one entry per CDR3 protein. This sample has about 39,000 distinct CDR3 sequences, with 10% found just once. Material: blood, either unsorted or a sorted T cell fraction (not recorded which). These receptor sequences come from a male donor with ankylosing spondylitis or in good health (not recorded which).

This chain uses TRBV7-8 with TRBJ2-7, with 8 bases lining up with TRBD2. Germline CDR1 and CDR2: SGHVS and FQNEAQ. V lost 3 bases, J lost 4 bases, and 8 bases stayed unmatched. This CDR3 spans 15 amino acids. The CDR3 here is CASSFAGLGAYEQYF. The CDR3 nucleotides read TGTGCCAGCAGCTTCGCGGGACTAGGGGCTTACGAGCAGTACTTC.

In its sample, this clonotype was seen many times. The chain links TRBV6-1 to TRBJ2-1, with 8 bases fitting TRBD1. This CDR3 comprises 17 residues. Trimming took 6 bases from V and 2 from J; bases not matched to a gene: 12. Germline V lookup: CDR1 MNHNS, CDR2 SASEGT. The DNA for the CDR3 is TGTGCCAGCAGGTCAAACTCGGGACAGGAGGCCTACAATGAGCAGTTCTTC. This gives the protein CASRSNSGQEAYNEQFF.

This clonotype was seen ten or more times. V usage is TRBV5-1 and J usage is TRBJ2-1; possibly TRBD2 for D (6 bases). V lost 2 bases to trimming and J lost 8 bases, with 20 bases between them. CDR3 length: 16 amino acids. Germline CDR1 reads SGHRS; CDR2 reads YFSETQ. CDR3 residues: CASSLPGQGRGDEQFF. The CDR3 nucleotides are TGCGCCAGCAGCTTACCGGGCCAAGGCCGCGGGGATGAGCAGTTCTTC.

This clonotype is categorized as medium-sized (0.01 to 0.1%). The chain joins TRBV20-1 to TRBJ2-4; D call uncertain. The CDR3 has 13 amino acids. Looked up from germline, CDR1 is DFQATT and CDR2 is SNEGSKA (reference sequence). Trimming shortened V by 3 bases and J by 5 bases, and 11 bases separated the two germline ends. The CDR3 spells CSASEVLENIQYF. DNA of the CDR3: TGCAGTGCTAGCGAGGTGTTAGAAAACATTCAGTACTTC.

V is TRBV15 and J is TRBJ1-2; the D gene is possibly TRBD1 (5 bases). Germline V gene sequence: CDR1 LNHNV, CDR2 YYDKDF (reference sequence). Trimming cost V 1 base and J 8 bases, with 11 bases left between them. The CDR3 contains 13 residues. The CDR3 DNA reads TGTGCCACCAGCAGAGCAGGGCTGGGGGGCTACACCTTC. Translating gives CATSRAGLGGYTF. Variable domain in full (rest from reference TRBV15 and TRBJ1-2): DAMVIQNPRYQVTQFGKPVTLSCSQTLNHNVMYWYQQKSSQAPKLLFHYYDKDFNNEADTPDNFQSRRPNTSFCFLDIRSPGLGDTAMYLCATSRAGLGGYTFGSGTRLTVV.

With respect to this clonotype: A much larger clone differs by one base, so this may be a read error. This chain joins TRBV12-3 or TRBV12-4 and TRBJ2-3, with 13 bases matching TRBD2. This CDR3 has 18 residues. V was pared by 10 bases and J by 4 bases, with 17 bases of the junction left unmatched. The CDR3 nucleotides read TGTGCCATCAGCCTCGCCTGGACTAGCGGGAGAGGGGCAGATACGCAGTATTTT. Protein product: CAISLAWTSGRGADTQYF.

The V gene is TRBV2, the J gene TRBJ1-5; D uncertain. The CDR3 is made up of 15 amino acids. From germline, CDR1 is SNHLY and CDR2 FYNNEI. V lost 4 bases and J lost 4, with 14 bases in between. The chain's CDR3 is CASSALDGYNQPQHF. The CDR3 nucleotides read TGTGCCAGCAGTGCTCTGGACGGTTATAATCAGCCCCAGCATTTT.

In this sample, this clonotype turned up many times. The rearrangement uses TRBV20-1 and TRBJ1-2; D remains unclear. CDR1 is DFQATT, CDR2 SNEGSKA, per germline (reference sequence). The CDR3 is 14 amino acids. Trimming removed 3 bases at V and 0 bases at J, with 11 bases between. The CDR3 region is CSASQQISNYGYTF. For the CDR3, the DNA is TGCAGTGCTAGTCAGCAAATCTCTAACTATGGCTACACCTTC.

This chain joins TRBV2 and TRBJ2-1; D unresolved. Germline values: CDR1 SNHLY, CDR2 FYNNEI. V shed 2 bases and J shed 7 bases, with 9 bases lying between them. This CDR3 contains 13 residues. CDR3 DNA: TGTGCCAGCAGTGAACTAACTGGAAATGAGCAGTTCTTC. Protein: CASSELTGNEQFF. The variable domain in full, with the rest retrieved from reference TRBV2 and TRBJ2-1, is EPEVTQTPSHQVTQMGQEVILRCVPISNHLYFYWYRQILGQKVEFLVSFYNNEISEKSEIFDDQFSVERPDGSNFTLKIRSTKLEDSAMYFCASSELTGNEQFFGPGTRLTVL.

At least ten counts were recorded for this clonotype. Mismatch with germline at one junction end may stem from a read error. This rearrangement joins TRBV7-7 to TRBJ2-5; 13 bases are a match to TRBD2. The CDR3 extends over 16 amino acids. The germline V gene has CDR1 SSHAT and CDR2 FNYEAQ (reference sequence). CDR3 DNA: TGTGCTAGCAGCCCACCTGGGACTAGCGGGAAGGGGACCCAGTACTTC. This translates into CASSPPGTSGKGTQYF.

This clonotype came up many times. The gene calls are TRBV2 and TRBJ2-1; unclear D gene. The germline V gene has CDR1 SNHLY and CDR2 FYNNEI. Trimming cost V 8 bases and J 0 bases, with 11 bases left between them. The CDR3 is 14 residues long. CDR3 loop: CASAPTRSYNEQFF. CDR3 coding DNA: TGTGCCAGCGCCCCTACTCGCTCCTACAATGAGCAGTTCTTC.

This clonotype was counted many times. For the CDR3, the DNA is TGCGCCAGCAGCTTGACGACAGCAAACACTGAAGCTTTCTTT. It is translated as CASSLTTANTEAFF. The genes are TRBV5-1 and TRBJ1-1; the D gene is possibly TRBD1 (5 bases). Germline V gene lookup returns CDR1 SGHRS and CDR2 YFSETQ. Trimming stripped 1 base from V and 2 bases from J, with 9 bases between. The CDR3 sequence is 14 residues long.

This clonotype has ten or more counts. The chain is built from TRBV7-2 and TRBJ2-5; 7 positions match TRBD2. This CDR3 has 17 amino acids. The junction had 17 bases not matched to a gene; V was cut back by 5 bases and J by 5 bases. Germline lookup yields CDR1 SGHTA and CDR2 FQGNSA. The CDR3 coding sequence is TGTGCCAGCAGCCCTAGCTGGGGGAGGGCCTCGTGGGAGACCCAGTACTTC. Translation gives CASSPSWGRASWETQYF.

This clonotype was counted many times. The rearrangement uses TRBV28 and TRBJ2-7, with 8 nucleotides matching TRBD2. V gave up 3 bases and J gave up 3 bases; unmatched junction bases: 4. Germline-derived CDR1 and CDR2 are MDHEN and SYDVKM. There are 14 residues in the CDR3. In DNA form, the CDR3 reads TGTGCCAGCAGTTTCCGGGAGGGCGTCTACGAGCAGTACTTC. Translated: CASSFREGVYEQYF.

CDR3 amino acids: CASSLVSGHYNQPQHF. The CDR3 DNA reads TGTGCCAGCAGCTTAGTGTCGGGTCACTACAATCAGCCCCAGCATTTT. V gene TRBV7-9 combines with J gene TRBJ1-5; D is undetermined. V lost 1 base and J lost 3, with 13 bases in between. The CDR3 has 16 amino acids. Germline V CDR1 and CDR2: SEHNR, FQNEAQ (reference sequence).

This clonotype came up many times. CDR3 nucleotide sequence: TGTGCCAGTGGGGATTCCTACGAGCAGTACTTC. Translating it yields CASGDSYEQYF. J is TRBJ2-7 and V is TRBV27; no clear D gene. This CDR3 contains 11 residues. V lost 9 bases to trimming and J lost 1 base, with 7 bases between them. Germline CDR1 reads MNHEY; CDR2 reads SMNVEV (reference sequence).

This clonotype was observed at least ten times. The rearrangement links TRBV7-6 to TRBJ1-1; a possible D gene is TRBD1 (5 bases). The CDR3 runs 13 residues. V lost 8 bases, J lost 2 bases, and 12 bases lay in between. Germline assignment: CDR1 SGHVS and CDR2 FNYEAQ. CDR3 residues: CASSPGLNTEAFF. Here the CDR3 DNA reads TGTGCCAGCTCCCCGGGACTCAACACTGAAGCTTTCTTT.

This clonotype was seen ten or more times. V usage is TRBV7-6 and J usage is TRBJ2-2, with 10 nucleotides matching TRBD2. The germline V gene encodes CDR1 SGHVS and CDR2 FNYEAQ. The J segment lost 6 bases and the V segment lost 5 bases, leaving 12 bases of the junction unmatched. The CDR3 is 17 amino acids. CDR3 in amino acids: CASSPPAGGFFPGELFF. The CDR3 DNA reads TGTGCCAGCAGCCCTCCAGCGGGAGGGTTTTTTCCCGGGGAGCTGTTTTTT.

This clonotype was seen repeatedly, ten times or more. The rearrangement links TRBV7-3 to TRBJ2-3; D is uncertain. The CDR3 consists of 13 residues. Germline values: CDR1 SGHTA, CDR2 FQGTGA. The V and J ends lost 5 bases and 3 bases respectively, with 9 bases between them. The CDR3: CASSTTRTDTQYF. CDR3 DNA sequence: TGTGCCAGCAGCACCACCCGGACAGATACGCAGTATTTT.

This clonotype has a count of ten or more. The CDR3 DNA reads as TGTGCCAGTAACACCAGGGGACTAACAGATGGCTACACCTTC. This gives the protein CASNTRGLTDGYTF. The chain links TRBV7-9 to TRBJ1-2, with D perhaps TRBD1 (6 bases). The CDR3 runs 14 residues. The germline V and J ends were trimmed by 9 bases and 6 bases, with 20 bases remaining between them. Germline values: CDR1 SEHNR, CDR2 FQNEAQ (reference sequence).

This clonotype was detected many times. This chain links TRBV24-1 with TRBJ1-5; possible D gene TRBD1, 5 bases. The germline CDR1 and CDR2 sequences are KGHDR and SFDVKD. The CDR3 contains 16 residues. Trimming took 3 bases from V and 6 from J, leaving 17 bases between them. The CDR3 region is CATSDGGTPDGQPQHF. For the CDR3, the DNA is TGTGCCACCAGTGATGGGGGTACCCCTGATGGTCAGCCCCAGCATTTT.

This clonotype is medium-sized within its sample. The genes are TRBV28 and TRBJ2-3; 10 bases align to TRBD2. The CDR3 spans 13 residues. The ends lost 10 bases at V and 6 bases at J; junction bases unmatched: 7. CDR1 is MDHEN and CDR2 is SYDVKM in the germline V gene. CDR3 residues: CAISSGRADTQYF. The CDR3 DNA reads as TGTGCCATCTCGAGCGGGAGGGCGGATACGCAGTATTTT.

This clonotype occurred once. This clone may be a read error of a much larger clone one base away. The chain uses TRBV9 and TRBJ1-2, with D possibly being TRBD1 (6 bases). From germline, CDR1 is SGDLS and CDR2 YYNGEE. The CDR3 sequence is 15 residues long. This CDR3 is CANSVGGEGVYGYTF. The CDR3 region has the DNA TGTGCCAACAGCGTAGGGGGAGAGGGTGTCTATGGCTACACCTTC.

This clonotype was counted at least ten times. This chain connects TRBV7-8 to TRBJ1-2; TRBD1 matches at 7 bases. The CDR3 contains 14 residues. Germline-derived CDR1 and CDR2 are SGHVS and FQNEAQ. Losses at the gene ends were 4 bases for V and 2 bases for J; bases not matched to a gene: 4. CDR3: CASSSGQRNYGYTF. In nucleotides, the CDR3 is TGTGCCAGCAGCTCGGGACAGAGAAACTATGGCTACACCTTC.